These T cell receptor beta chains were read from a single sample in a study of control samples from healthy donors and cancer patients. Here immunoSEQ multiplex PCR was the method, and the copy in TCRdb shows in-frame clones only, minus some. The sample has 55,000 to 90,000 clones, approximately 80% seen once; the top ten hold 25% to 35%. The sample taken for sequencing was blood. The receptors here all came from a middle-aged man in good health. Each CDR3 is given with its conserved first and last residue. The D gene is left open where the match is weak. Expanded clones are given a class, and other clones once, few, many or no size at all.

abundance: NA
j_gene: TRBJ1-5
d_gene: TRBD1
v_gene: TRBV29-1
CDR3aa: CSVGGGTGINQPQHF
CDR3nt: TGCAGCGTTGGTGGGGGGACAGGGATCAATCAGCCCCAGCATTTT

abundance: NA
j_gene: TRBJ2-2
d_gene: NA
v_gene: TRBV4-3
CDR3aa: CASSQGTTNTGELFF
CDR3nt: TGCGCCAGCAGCCAAGGGACTACGAACACCGGGGAGCTGTTTTTT

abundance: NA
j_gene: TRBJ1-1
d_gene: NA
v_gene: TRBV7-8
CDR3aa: CASSFVRDNTEAFF
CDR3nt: TGTGCCAGCAGCTTTGTCCGGGACAACACTGAAGCTTTCTTT

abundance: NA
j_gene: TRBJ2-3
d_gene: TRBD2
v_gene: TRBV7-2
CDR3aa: CASSTYLGRAADTQYF
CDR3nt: TGTGCCAGCAGCACCTACCTCGGGAGGGCGGCAGATACGCAGTATTTT

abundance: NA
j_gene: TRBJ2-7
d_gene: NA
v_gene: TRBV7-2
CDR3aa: CASSSGRGSYEQYF
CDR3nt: TGTGCCAGCAGCTCAGGAAGGGGATCCTACGAGCAGTACTTC

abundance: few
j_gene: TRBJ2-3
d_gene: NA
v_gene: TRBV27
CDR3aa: CASSFLMAGMADTQYF
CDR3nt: TGTGCCAGCAGTTTCCTTATGGCGGGAATGGCAGATACGCAGTATTTT

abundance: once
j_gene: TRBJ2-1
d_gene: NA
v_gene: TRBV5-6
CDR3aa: CASSFRAADEQFF
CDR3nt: TGTGCCAGCAGCTTTAGGGCCGCGGATGAGCAGTTCTTC

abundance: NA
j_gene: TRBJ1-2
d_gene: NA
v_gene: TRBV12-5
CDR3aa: CASGPERAGKDYGYTF
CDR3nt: TGTGCTAGTGGTCCAGAAAGGGCAGGGAAAGACTATGGCTACACCTTC

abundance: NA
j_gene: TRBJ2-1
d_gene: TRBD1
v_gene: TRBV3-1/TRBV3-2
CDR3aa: CASSHISTQDRVPNEQFF
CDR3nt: TGTGCCAGCAGCCATATATCTACTCAGGACAGGGTTCCGAATGAGCAGTTCTTC

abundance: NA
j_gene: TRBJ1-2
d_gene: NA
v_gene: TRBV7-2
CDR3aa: CASSSQSGHLYGYTF
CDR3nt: TGTGCCAGCAGCTCACAATCGGGACACCTATATGGCTACACCTTC

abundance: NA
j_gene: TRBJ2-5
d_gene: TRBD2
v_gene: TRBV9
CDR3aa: CASSVASALAGETQYF
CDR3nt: TGTGCCAGCAGCGTAGCTAGTGCACTAGCGGGAGAGACCCAGTACTTC

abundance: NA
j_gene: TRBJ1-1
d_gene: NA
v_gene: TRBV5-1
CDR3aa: CASSLEKDEAFF
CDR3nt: TGCGCCAGCAGCCTGGAAAAGGATGAAGCTTTCTTT

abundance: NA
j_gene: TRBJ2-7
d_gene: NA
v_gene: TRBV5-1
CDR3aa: CASGSSRHEQYF
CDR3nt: TGCGCCAGCGGATCGTCTAGGCACGAGCAGTACTTC

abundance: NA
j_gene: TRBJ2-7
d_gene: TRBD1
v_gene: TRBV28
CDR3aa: CASSKWAGQAYEQYF
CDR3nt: TGTGCCAGCAGTAAGTGGGCGGGACAGGCTTACGAGCAGTACTTC

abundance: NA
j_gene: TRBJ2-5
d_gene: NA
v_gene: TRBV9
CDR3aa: CASSTRGGVGETQYF
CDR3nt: TGTGCCAGCAGCACCAGGGGGGGAGTAGGGGAGACCCAGTACTTC

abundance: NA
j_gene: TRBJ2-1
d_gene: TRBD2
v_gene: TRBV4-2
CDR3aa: CASSDLAGGLNEQFF
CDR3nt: TGTGCCAGCAGCGACTTAGCGGGAGGGCTCAATGAGCAGTTCTTC

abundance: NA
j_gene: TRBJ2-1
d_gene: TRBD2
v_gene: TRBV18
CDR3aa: CASSPALAGGFKDEQFF
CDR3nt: TGTGCCAGCTCACCAGCCCTAGCGGGGGGCTTCAAGGATGAGCAGTTCTTC

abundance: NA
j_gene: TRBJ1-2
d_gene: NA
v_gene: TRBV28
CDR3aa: CASRFGGIYGYTF
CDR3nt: TGTGCCAGCAGATTCGGGGGGATCTATGGCTACACCTTC

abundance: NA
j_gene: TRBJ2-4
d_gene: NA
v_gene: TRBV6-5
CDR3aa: CASSDYIDSLNIQYF
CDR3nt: TGTGCCAGCAGCGACTACATAGACAGCCTAAACATTCAGTACTTC

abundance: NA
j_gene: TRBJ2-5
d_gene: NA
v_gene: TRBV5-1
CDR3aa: CASSRNVQETQYF
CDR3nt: TGCGCCAGCAGCCGCAACGTCCAAGAGACCCAGTACTTC

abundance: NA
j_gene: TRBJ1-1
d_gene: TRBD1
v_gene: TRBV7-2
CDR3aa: CASSLDHRGTEAFF
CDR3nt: TGTGCCAGCAGCTTAGATCACAGGGGGACTGAAGCTTTCTTT

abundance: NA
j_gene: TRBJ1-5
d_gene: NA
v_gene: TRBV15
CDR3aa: CATSTPLNSNQPQHF
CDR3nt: TGTGCCACCAGCACCCCCTTGAATAGCAATCAGCCCCAGCATTTT

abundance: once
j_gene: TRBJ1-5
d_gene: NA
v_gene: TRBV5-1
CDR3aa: CASSLEGGSNQPQHF
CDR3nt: TGCGCCAGCAGCTTGGAGGGCGGTAGCAATCAGCCCCAGCATTTT

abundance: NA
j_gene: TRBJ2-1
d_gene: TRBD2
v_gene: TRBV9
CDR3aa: CASRGGYSGSGEQFF
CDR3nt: TGTGCCAGCAGAGGAGGGTACAGCGGGAGTGGGGAGCAGTTCTTC

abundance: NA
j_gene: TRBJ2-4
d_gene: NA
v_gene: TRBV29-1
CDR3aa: CSVARGKNIQYF
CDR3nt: TGCAGCGTTGCCCGGGGGAAAAACATTCAGTACTTC

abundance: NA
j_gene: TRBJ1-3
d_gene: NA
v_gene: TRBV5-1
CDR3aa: CASSWAGEGAGNTIYF
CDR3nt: TGCGCCAGCAGCTGGGCTGGGGAAGGTGCTGGAAACACCATATATTTT

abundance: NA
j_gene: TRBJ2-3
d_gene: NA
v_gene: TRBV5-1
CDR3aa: CASSLDGDPTDTQYF
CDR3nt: TGCGCCAGCAGCTTGGATGGGGACCCCACAGATACGCAGTATTTT

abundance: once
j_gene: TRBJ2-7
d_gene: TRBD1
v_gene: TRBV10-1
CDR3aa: CASSGSGTGLHEQYF
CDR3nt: TGCGCCAGCAGCGGCTCCGGGACAGGTCTTCACGAGCAGTACTTC

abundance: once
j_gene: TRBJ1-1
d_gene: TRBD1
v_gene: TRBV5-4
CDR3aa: CASSFRTGVGTEAFF
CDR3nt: TGTGCCAGCAGCTTTAGAACAGGGGTCGGCACTGAAGCTTTCTTT

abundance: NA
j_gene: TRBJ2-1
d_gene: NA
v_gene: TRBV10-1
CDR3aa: CASSESRLGEQFF
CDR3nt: TGCGCCAGCAGTGAGTCGCGTCTGGGTGAGCAGTTCTTC

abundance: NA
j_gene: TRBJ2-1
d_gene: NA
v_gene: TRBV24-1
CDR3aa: CATGQGRGQFF
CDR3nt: TGTGCCACCGGGCAGGGCCGTGGGCAGTTCTTC

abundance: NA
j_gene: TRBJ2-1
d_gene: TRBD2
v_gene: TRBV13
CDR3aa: CASSNVLAGVTYNEQFF
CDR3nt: TGTGCCAGCAGCAACGTTCTAGCGGGGGTAACCTACAATGAGCAGTTCTTC

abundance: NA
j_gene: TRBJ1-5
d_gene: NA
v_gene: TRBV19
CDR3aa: CASSIEQGLQPQHF
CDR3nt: TGTGCCAGTAGTATCGAGCAGGGTCTACAGCCCCAGCATTTT

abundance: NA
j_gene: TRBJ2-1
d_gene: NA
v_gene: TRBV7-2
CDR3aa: CASSLARQGAGGSNHEQFF
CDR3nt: TGTGCCAGCAGCTTAGCTCGACAGGGTGCGGGCGGGAGCAACCATGAGCAGTTCTTC

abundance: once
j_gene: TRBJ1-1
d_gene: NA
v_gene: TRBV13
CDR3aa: CASSRSGRFEAFF
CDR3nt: TGTGCCAGCAGCCGATCAGGGCGGTTTGAAGCTTTCTTT

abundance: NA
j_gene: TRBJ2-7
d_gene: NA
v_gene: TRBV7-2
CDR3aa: CASSSGLNEQYF
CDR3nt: TGTGCCAGCAGCTCCGGACTAAATGAGCAGTACTTC

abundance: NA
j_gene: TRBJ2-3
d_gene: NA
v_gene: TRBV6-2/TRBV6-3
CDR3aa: CASSYSERDTQYF
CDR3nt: TGTGCCAGCAGTTATTCGGAGAGAGATACGCAGTATTTT

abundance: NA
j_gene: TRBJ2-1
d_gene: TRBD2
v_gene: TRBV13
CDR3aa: CASSPPPSGYGEQFF
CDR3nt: TGTGCCAGCAGCCCCCCGCCTAGCGGGTATGGTGAGCAGTTCTTC

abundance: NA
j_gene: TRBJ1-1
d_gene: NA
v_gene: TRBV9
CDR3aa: CASSVSQWNTEAFF
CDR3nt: TGTGCCAGCAGCGTATCACAGTGGAACACTGAAGCTTTCTTT

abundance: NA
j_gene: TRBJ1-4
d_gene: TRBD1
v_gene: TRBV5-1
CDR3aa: CASSLTGSATNEKLFF
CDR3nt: TGCGCCAGCAGCCTGACAGGGTCTGCAACTAATGAAAAACTGTTTTTT

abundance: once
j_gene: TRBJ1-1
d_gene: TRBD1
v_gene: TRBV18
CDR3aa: CASSPPYRGRFKTEAFF
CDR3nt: TGTGCCAGCTCACCACCGTACAGGGGGCGCTTCAAAACTGAAGCTTTCTTT

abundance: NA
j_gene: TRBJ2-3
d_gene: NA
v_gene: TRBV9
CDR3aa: CASSGRHYTDTQYF
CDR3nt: TGTGCCAGCAGCGGGCGCCACTACACAGATACGCAGTATTTT

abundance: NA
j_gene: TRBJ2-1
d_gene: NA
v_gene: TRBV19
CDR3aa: CASSIRAPRGMDEQFF
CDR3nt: TGTGCCAGTAGTATTCGAGCGCCGCGGGGAATGGATGAGCAGTTCTTC

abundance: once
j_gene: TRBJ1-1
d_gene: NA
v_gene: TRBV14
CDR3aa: CASSHTINTEAFF
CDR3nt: TGTGCCAGCAGCCACACCATAAACACTGAAGCTTTCTTT

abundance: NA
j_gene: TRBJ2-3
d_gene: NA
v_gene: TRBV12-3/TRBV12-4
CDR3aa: CASSFHGNTQYF
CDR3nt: TGTGCCAGCAGTTTTCATGGGAATACGCAGTATTTT

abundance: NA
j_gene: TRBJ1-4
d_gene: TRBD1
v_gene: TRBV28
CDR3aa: CASGRDSDNEKLFF
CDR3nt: TGTGCCAGCGGGCGGGACAGTGATAATGAAAAACTGTTTTTT

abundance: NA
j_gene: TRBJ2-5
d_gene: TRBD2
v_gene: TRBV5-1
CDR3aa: CASSLKARTSGAPNLSETQYF
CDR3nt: TGCGCCAGCAGCTTGAAAGCGAGAACTAGCGGTGCCCCAAACCTCTCGGAGACCCAGTACTTC

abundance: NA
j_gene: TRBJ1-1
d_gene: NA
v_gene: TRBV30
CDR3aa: CAWTVGNDREAFF
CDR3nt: TGTGCCTGGACCGTCGGTAATGACAGGGAAGCTTTCTTT

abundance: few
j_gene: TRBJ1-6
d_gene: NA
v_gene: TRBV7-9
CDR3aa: CASSPGPERPLHF
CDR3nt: TGTGCCAGCAGCCCCGGGCCTGAGCGACCCCTCCACTTT

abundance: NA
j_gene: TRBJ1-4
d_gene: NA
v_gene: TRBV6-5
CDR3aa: CASSYSGTLNEKLFF
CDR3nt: TGTGCCAGCAGTTACTCAGGGACCCTGAATGAAAAACTGTTTTTT

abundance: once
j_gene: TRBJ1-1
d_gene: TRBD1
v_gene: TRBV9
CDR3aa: CASRTTTGGNRESNPAFF
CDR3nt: TGTGCCAGCAGGACTACTACAGGGGGAAATCGAGAATCCAATCCAGCTTTCTTT